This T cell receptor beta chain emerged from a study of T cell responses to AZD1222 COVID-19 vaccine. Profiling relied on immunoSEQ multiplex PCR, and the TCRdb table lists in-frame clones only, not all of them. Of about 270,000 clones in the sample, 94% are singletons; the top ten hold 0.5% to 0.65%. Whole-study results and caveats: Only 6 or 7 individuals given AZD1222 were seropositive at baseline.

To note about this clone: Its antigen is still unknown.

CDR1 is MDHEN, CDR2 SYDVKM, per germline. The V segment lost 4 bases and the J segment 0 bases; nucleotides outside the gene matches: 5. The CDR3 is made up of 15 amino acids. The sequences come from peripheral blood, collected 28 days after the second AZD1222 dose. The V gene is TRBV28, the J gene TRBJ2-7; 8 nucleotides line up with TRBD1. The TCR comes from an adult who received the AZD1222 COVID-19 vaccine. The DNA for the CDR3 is TGTGCCAGCAGTTCCCCAGGGGGCCTCTCCTACGAGCAGTACTTC. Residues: CASSSPGGLSYEQYF.